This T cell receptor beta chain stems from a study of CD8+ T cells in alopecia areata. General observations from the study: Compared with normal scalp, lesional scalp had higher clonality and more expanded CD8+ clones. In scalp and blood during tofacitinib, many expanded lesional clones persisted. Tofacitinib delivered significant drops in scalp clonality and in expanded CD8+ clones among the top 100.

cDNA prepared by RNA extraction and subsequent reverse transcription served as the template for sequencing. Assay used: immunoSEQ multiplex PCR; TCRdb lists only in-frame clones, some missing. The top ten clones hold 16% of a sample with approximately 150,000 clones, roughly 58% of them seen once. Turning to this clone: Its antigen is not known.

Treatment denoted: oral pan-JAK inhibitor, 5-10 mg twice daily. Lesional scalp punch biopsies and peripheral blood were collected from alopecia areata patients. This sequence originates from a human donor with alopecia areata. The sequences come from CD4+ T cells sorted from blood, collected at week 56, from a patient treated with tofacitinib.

The CDR3: CASTGRGGYGYTF. DNA for the CDR3: TGTGCCAGCACTGGAAGGGGCGGATATGGCTACACCTTC. J is TRBJ1-2 and V is TRBV27; perhaps TRBD1 as D (5 bases). The ends were cut back, 7 bases at V and 5 bases at J, with 14 bases in the middle. CDR1 and CDR2 (germline): MNHEY, SMNVEV (reference sequence). This CDR3 region has 13 residues.